This TCR beta chain was obtained from a study of post-analysis software for immune sequencing data. Study-wide results and limits: Among 4 or 5 TRBV segments more frequent in patients than controls were TRBV5-6, TRBV5-1 and TRBV20-1.

This clonotype was observed a single time. The target antigen is unknown. The TCR beta cDNA libraries contained unique molecular identifiers. One entry per CDR3 protein results from TCRdb running MiXCR on the PCR reads. Among about 540,000 distinct CDR3 sequences listed, about a third were seen once. V dropped 4 bases and J dropped 5; count of bases not matched to a gene: 17. The CDR3 sequence is 20 residues long. In germline, CDR1 is LGHNT, CDR2 FRNRAP. The TCR comes from a girl aged 2 to 17 with multiple sclerosis. The sequenced material came from blood. The rearrangement links TRBV12-5 to TRBJ2-1; 13 nucleotides line up with TRBD2. Here the CDR3 reads CASGSLTGTSGAKLHNEQFF. In DNA form, the CDR3 reads TGTGCTAGTGGTTCGCTGACCGGGACTAGCGGGGCTAAGTTACACAATGAGCAGTTCTTC.